Here is one TCR beta chain with its context. The antigen is unknown. The CDR3 contains 16 residues. Germline loops: CDR1 SGHAT, CDR2 FQNNGV. V lost 2 bases, J lost 0 bases, and 13 bases lay in between. This entry belongs to a study of CD8 T cells in Susac syndrome. The authors negatively isolated CD8+ and CD4+ T cells and FACS-enriched TEMRA cells. Findings of the study overall: It was acknowledged by the study that relatively few individuals were included in its TCR sequencing and HLA analysis.

Reverse transcription of about 0.45 to 1 ug RNA used random hexamers. Amplification of TCR beta CDR3 across 54 Vbeta and 13 Jbeta was performed with immunoSEQ multiplex PCR. TCRdb ran MiXCR on the immunoSEQ multiplex PCR reads and lists one entry per CDR3 protein. The sample carries around 280,000 distinct CDR3 sequences, about 85% recorded once. Sequenced sample: CD8+ T cells from PBMCs. This chain links TRBV11-2 with TRBJ1-2; D gene ambiguous. This sequence originates from a human donor with multiple sclerosis. The CDR3 is CASSLKVVAANYGYTF. CDR3 nucleotides: TGTGCCAGCAGCTTAAAAGTCGTCGCGGCTAACTATGGCTACACCTTC. The full variable domain, rest sourced from reference TRBV11-2 and TRBJ1-2, is EAGVAQSPRYKIIEKRQSVAFWCNPISGHATLYWYQQILGQGPKLLIQFQNNGVVDDSQLPKDRFSAERLKGVDSTLKIQPAKLEDSAVYLCASSLKVVAANYGYTFGSGTRLTVV.